Sequencing of this T cell receptor (beta chain) was carried out in a study of blood T cell repertoires in COVID-19. Clinical history as reported by participants underpinned cohort assignment. The V gene's germline CDR1 is SGHTA and CDR2 FQGNSA. This CDR3 is 15 amino acids long. Trimming removed 4 bases from V and 4 bases from J; junction bases left unmatched: 8. The repertoire was sequenced with immunoSEQ multiplex PCR; TCRdb's copy has only in-frame clones and lacks some. The table has some 330,000 clones, about 92% seen once. Material for sequencing was PBMCs or T cells enriched from blood (not recorded which). The source is a woman aged 30 to 39 who had recovered from COVID-19. This chain links TRBV7-2 with TRBJ2-3; TRBD2 agrees at 7 bases. The CDR3: CASSSPAGVSDTQYF. CDR3 in DNA: TGTGCCAGCAGCTCTCCTGCGGGAGTATCAGATACGCAGTATTTT.